The 14 T cell receptor beta chains presented below share a single source sample, sequenced in a study of beta chain features in type 1 diabetes. The study reverse transcribed the entire isolated RNA, so it sequenced expressed TCRB transcripts. Data came from immunoSEQ multiplex PCR; TCRdb stores just in-frame clones and leaves some out. In the table there are some 150,000 clones, roughly a tenth of which are singletons. Sequenced sample: naive CD4+ T cells from blood. The receptors were sampled from a man between 18 and 29 years old in good health.

The V call is TRBV11-2, the J call TRBJ2-7; tentative D call: TRBD1 (5 bases). V was clipped by 3 bases and J by 6 bases, with 15 bases between them. From germline, CDR1 is SGHAT and CDR2 FQNNGV. The CDR3 length is 14 residues. CDR3 nucleotides: TGTGCCAGCAGCTTGGGGCCCCTGGAGTCCGAGCAGTACTTC. This encodes CASSLGPLESEQYF.

This clone came up a few times. This sequence joins TRBV7-2 and TRBJ2-1, with 7 bases aligning to TRBD1. Germline assignment: CDR1 SGHTA and CDR2 FQGNSA. Trimming took 6 bases from V and 8 from J; bases not matched to a gene: 4. The CDR3 is 12 residues long. CDR3 amino acids: CASRKGGDEQFF. The DNA of the CDR3 is TGTGCCAGCAGAAAAGGGGGCGATGAGCAGTTCTTC. Based on the CDR3 plus reference TRBV7-2 and TRBJ2-1, the full variable domain is GAGVSQSPSNKVTEKGKDVELRCDPISGHTALYWYRQSLGQGLEFLIYFQGNSAPDKSGLPSDRFSAERTGGSVSTLTIQRTQQEDSAVYLCASRKGGDEQFFGPGTRLTVL.

The rearrangement links TRBV14 to TRBJ1-6; 7 bases are a match to TRBD1. Per germline, CDR1 SGHDN and CDR2 FVKESK. The CDR3 contains 15 residues. J gave up 9 bases and V 0 bases, and 5 bases lay outside the gene matches. Here the CDR3 reads CASSQETGTGSPLHF. The CDR3 DNA reads TGTGCCAGCAGCCAAGAGACAGGGACGGGTTCACCCCTCCACTTT. Full variable domain (outside the CDR3, taken from reference TRBV14 and TRBJ1-6): EAGVTQFPSHSVIEKGQTVTLRCDPISGHDNLYWYRRVMGKEIKFLLHFVKESKQDESGMPNNRFLAERTGGTYSTLKVQPAELEDSGVYFCASSQETGTGSPLHFGNGTRLTVT.

This chain joins TRBV5-4 and TRBJ2-2; the D gene is possibly TRBD2 (5 bases). This CDR3 is 16 amino acids long. Trimming pared 1 base from V and 0 bases from J, leaving 10 bases between. The V gene's germline CDR1 is SGHNT and CDR2 YYREEE (reference sequence). The CDR3 here is CASSLKVLANTGELFF. The CDR3, as DNA: TGTGCCAGCAGCTTGAAAGTACTAGCGAACACCGGGGAGCTGTTTTTT.

In this sample, this clone turned up a few times. The V call is TRBV2, the J call TRBJ2-1, with D perhaps TRBD2 (6 bases). This CDR3 is built from 14 residues. Germline V lookup: CDR1 SNHLY, CDR2 FYNNEI. Deletions cut 2 bases from V and 8 bases from J, with 13 bases between. The chain's CDR3 is CASSEIGLRDEQFF. The CDR3 bases are TGTGCCAGCAGTGAAATCGGACTAAGGGATGAGCAGTTCTTC.

The J gene is TRBJ2-7, the V gene TRBV11-2; D is perhaps TRBD2 (6 bases). This CDR3 is built from 15 residues. Germline CDR1 reads SGHAT; CDR2 reads FQNNGV. With 4 bases removed from V and 0 bases from J, the gap between germline ends came to 13 bases. CDR3 nucleotide sequence: TGTGCCAGCAGCTCAAACCGGGACTTCTCCTACGAGCAGTACTTC. Translated: CASSSNRDFSYEQYF. Using reference TRBV11-2 and TRBJ2-7 for the parts outside the CDR3, the full variable domain is EAGVAQSPRYKIIEKRQSVAFWCNPISGHATLYWYQQILGQGPKLLIQFQNNGVVDDSQLPKDRFSAERLKGVDSTLKIQPAKLEDSAVYLCASSSNRDFSYEQYFGPGTRLTVT.

This rearrangement joins TRBV30 to TRBJ1-3; D is unclear. Per the germline V gene, CDR1 is GTSNPN and CDR2 is SVGIG (reference sequence). V was cut by 0 bases and J by 2 bases, with 8 bases left in between. The CDR3 covers 14 residues. CDR3 nucleotides: TGTGCCTGGAGTGTACTTATGACTGGAAACACCATATATTTT. Amino acid sequence: CAWSVLMTGNTIYF.

This sequence joins TRBV19 and TRBJ1-5; no clear D. CDR1 and CDR2 from the germline V gene are LNHDA and SQIVND (reference sequence). The length of the CDR3 is 16 residues. V was clipped by 0 bases and J by 6 bases, with 15 bases between them. The CDR3 sequence is CASSIEGVTETQPQHF. The CDR3 bases are TGTGCCAGTAGTATAGAAGGAGTGACGGAGACTCAGCCCCAGCATTTT.

This clone was counted between two and nine times. The chain couples TRBV19 to TRBJ2-2; 7 nucleotides match TRBD1. V shed 4 bases and J 4 bases; nucleotides not matched to a gene: 9. This CDR3 has 16 residues. Germline CDR1 LNHDA, CDR2 SQIVND (reference sequence). The CDR3 DNA follows: TGTGCCAGTAGTACAAGGACAGGCTCCCTCACCGGGGAGCTGTTTTTT. Translation: CASSTRTGSLTGELFF.

The rearrangement links TRBV4-1 to TRBJ2-7; 10 bases match TRBD1. The CDR3 has 16 amino acids. The V gene's germline CDR1 is MGHRA and CDR2 YSYEKL. Trimming removed 1 base from V and 2 bases from J; junction bases left unmatched: 5. The CDR3 nucleotides are TGCGCCAGCAGCCAAGCTCCGGGACAGGGGACCTACGAGCAGTACTTC. It is translated as CASSQAPGQGTYEQYF.

This clone was observed a handful of times. The rearrangement links TRBV5-6 to TRBJ1-2; 7 bases fit TRBD1. The CDR3 contains 14 residues. Trimming at V came to 5 bases and at J to 0 bases, leaving 4 bases not matched to a gene. The germline V gene encodes CDR1 SGHDT and CDR2 YYEEEE. CDR3 region: CASRLQGANYGYTF. For the CDR3, the DNA is TGTGCCAGCAGGCTGCAGGGGGCTAACTATGGCTACACCTTC.

The V gene is TRBV7-2, the J gene TRBJ2-5; TRBD2 aligns across 12 bases. The V segment lost 4 bases and the J segment 4 bases; nucleotides outside the gene matches: 7. Per germline, CDR1 SGHTA and CDR2 FQGNSA. The CDR3 sequence is 16 residues long. The CDR3 DNA sequence: TGTGCCAGCAGCTCAGCCGGGACTAGCGGGCGAGAGACCCAGTACTTC. Amino acid sequence: CASSSAGTSGRETQYF.

This clone was seen a handful of times. This chain joins TRBV11-2 and TRBJ2-5; maybe TRBD1 (5 bases). Trimming pared 4 bases from V and 2 bases from J, leaving 14 bases between. The CDR3 covers 15 residues. Germline V gene sequence: CDR1 SGHAT, CDR2 FQNNGV. CDR3 in amino acids: CASSSTQDRQETQYF. CDR3 bases: TGTGCCAGCAGCTCAACTCAAGACAGACAAGAGACCCAGTACTTC. Based on the CDR3 plus reference TRBV11-2 and TRBJ2-5, the full variable domain is EAGVAQSPRYKIIEKRQSVAFWCNPISGHATLYWYQQILGQGPKLLIQFQNNGVVDDSQLPKDRFSAERLKGVDSTLKIQPAKLEDSAVYLCASSSTQDRQETQYFGPGTRLLVL.

This chain joins TRBV5-4 and TRBJ2-1; D gene uncertain. Germline V gives CDR1 SGHNT, CDR2 YYREEE (reference sequence). V was clipped by 1 base and J by 8 bases, with 7 bases between them. The CDR3 is made up of 12 amino acids. CDR3 amino acids: CASSLFNYEQFF. CDR3 sequence (DNA): TGTGCCAGCAGCTTGTTTAATTATGAGCAGTTCTTC.